The 18 T cell receptor beta chains below come from one sample, sequenced in a study of shared clonotypes between healthy human individuals. Assay used: immunoSEQ multiplex PCR; TCRdb lists only in-frame clones, some missing. The sample has roughly 2,300,000 clones, 80% to 95% seen once. The source material was naive CD4+ T cells from PBMCs. The subset denotes: CD45RA+ positively selected. All receptors derive from a young man in good health. Some clones in this sample may be carry-over from other donors' samples.

This chain connects TRBV6-5 to TRBJ2-7; 7 nucleotides match TRBD1. Per the germline V gene, CDR1 is MNHEY and CDR2 is SVGAGI. The CDR3 has 13 residues. V lost 6 bases, J lost 3 bases, and 5 bases stayed unmatched. CDR3 sequence reads: CASRRGPNYEQYF. The CDR3 DNA follows: TGTGCCAGCAGGAGGGGGCCTAACTACGAGCAGTACTTC.

The CDR3, as DNA: TGTGCCAGCAGCAGACAGGGGAAGGAGGCAGATACGCAGTATTTT. This encodes CASSRQGKEADTQYF. The chain carries TRBV14 and TRBJ2-3; 8 positions agree with TRBD1. CDR3 length: 15 residues. Germline V gene lookup returns CDR1 SGHDN and CDR2 FVKESK. Trimming cost V 5 bases and J 4 bases; bases outside gene matches: 8. The entire variable domain, with the rest obtained from reference TRBV14 and TRBJ2-3, is as follows: EAGVTQFPSHSVIEKGQTVTLRCDPISGHDNLYWYRRVMGKEIKFLLHFVKESKQDESGMPNNRFLAERTGGTYSTLKVQPAELEDSGVYFCASSRQGKEADTQYFGPGTRLTVL.

This clone appeared once. The chain recombines TRBV4-1 with TRBJ2-1; TRBD1 matches 7 bases. CDR3 length equals 14 residues. The germline V gene encodes CDR1 MGHRA and CDR2 YSYEKL. V shed 4 bases and J 5 bases; nucleotides not matched to a gene: 5. In DNA, the CDR3 is TGCGCCAGCAGCCCTGGGACAGCGAACAATGAGCAGTTCTTC. Protein product: CASSPGTANNEQFF.

This chain connects TRBV5-6 to TRBJ2-1, with 7 bases identical to TRBD2. The CDR3 is 15 residues long. V shed 4 bases, J shed 8 bases, and the junction held 12 bases outside the gene matches. Germline V CDR1 and CDR2: SGHDT, YYEEEE. CDR3 sequence (DNA): TGTGCCAGCAGCCCCCTGCTGGGACTAAGCGATGAGCAGTTCTTC. Translated, it gives CASSPLLGLSDEQFF.

The chain uses TRBV9 and TRBJ2-5, with D maybe TRBD2 (6 bases). Germline CDR1 SGDLS, CDR2 YYNGEE. Trimming took 0 bases from V and 5 from J, leaving 11 bases between them. The CDR3 is made up of 14 amino acids. DNA of the CDR3: TGTGCCAGCAGCGTAGGGAGGGGCGAGGAGACCCAGTACTTC. This gives the protein CASSVGRGEETQYF.

This clone appeared once. The J gene is TRBJ2-7, the V gene TRBV11-1; D might be TRBD2 (6 bases). The CDR3 totals 17 residues. The germline V and J ends were trimmed by 3 bases and 2 bases, with 20 bases remaining between them. Germline CDR1 is SGHAT and CDR2 is FQDESV (reference sequence). The DNA for the CDR3 is TGTGCCAGCAGCTTTTTCTCTACAGCGGAGGGACCCTACGAGCAGTACTTC. Translation: CASSFFSTAEGPYEQYF.

V and J are TRBV5-5 and TRBJ1-3; 8 bases fit TRBD1. The CDR3 sequence is 15 residues long. Trimming removed 4 bases from V and 4 bases from J; junction bases left unmatched: 7. Per germline, CDR1 SGHKS and CDR2 YYEKEE (reference sequence). The CDR3 protein is CASSTETGVGNTIYF. The CDR3 nucleotides are TGTGCCAGCAGCACGGAGACAGGGGTAGGAAACACCATATATTTT. Complete variable domain (other parts from reference TRBV5-5 and TRBJ1-3): DAGVTQSPTHLIKTRGQQVTLRCSPISGHKSVSWYQQVLGQGPQFIFQYYEKEERGRGNFPDRFSARQFPNYSSELNVNALLLGDSALYLCASSTETGVGNTIYFGEGSWLTVV.

V and J are TRBV7-2 and TRBJ2-2; D uncertain. Germline assignment: CDR1 SGHTA and CDR2 FQGNSA. CDR3 length: 12 amino acids. With 7 bases removed from V and 4 bases from J, the gap between germline ends came to 7 bases. CDR3: CASNIFTGELFF. CDR3 bases: TGTGCCAGCAACATTTTCACCGGGGAGCTGTTTTTT.

The V gene is TRBV7-9, the J gene TRBJ2-7; D call uncertain. Germline assignment: CDR1 SEHNR and CDR2 FQNEAQ (reference sequence). With 5 bases removed from V and 7 bases from J, the gap between germline ends came to 15 bases. The CDR3 is 13 amino acids. In DNA form, the CDR3 reads TGTGCCAGCAGCGCCTCGGGTTCCTGGGAGCAGTACTTC. This gives the protein CASSASGSWEQYF.

The chain uses TRBV6-1 and TRBJ2-1; D is perhaps TRBD1 (5 bases). V was clipped by 4 bases and J by 9 bases, with 10 bases between them. This CDR3 has 12 amino acids. Germline CDR1 is MNHNS and CDR2 is SASEGT. CDR3 amino acids: CASSARVSEQFF. In nucleotides, the CDR3 is TGTGCCAGCAGTGCCAGGGTGTCTGAGCAGTTCTTC.

This chain links TRBV5-4 with TRBJ2-3; 15 bases line up with TRBD2. CDR1 is SGHNT and CDR2 is YYREEE in the germline V gene (reference sequence). The CDR3 consists of 19 residues. Trimming cost V 4 bases and J 2 bases; bases outside gene matches: 11. CDR3 nucleotides: TGTGCCAGCAGCCCCGTCCCGGGACTAGCGGGAGGACCCACAGATACGCAGTATTTT. This sequence encodes CASSPVPGLAGGPTDTQYF.

The rearrangement links TRBV4-1 to TRBJ1-5, with D uncertain. Germline CDR1 is MGHRA and CDR2 is YSYEKL. V was shortened by 2 bases and J by 0 bases, with 14 bases between the two germline ends. The CDR3 covers 17 residues. This chain's CDR3 is CASSQRSAADSNQPQHF. The CDR3 DNA is TGCGCCAGCAGCCAACGGTCGGCAGCAGATAGCAATCAGCCCCAGCATTTT.

This clone came up once. V usage is TRBV7-6 and J usage is TRBJ1-3; unclear D gene. The CDR3 runs to 14 residues. Looked up from germline, CDR1 is SGHVS and CDR2 is FNYEAQ. Trimming removed 0 bases from V and 3 bases from J, with 6 bases in between. CDR3 DNA sequence: TGTGCCAGCAGCTTAGCACGCGGTGGAAACACCATATATTTT. Translating it yields CASSLARGGNTIYF.

The sample holds one count of this clone. J is TRBJ2-5 and V is TRBV10-3; 10 bases match TRBD1. J gave up 5 bases and V 0 bases, and 6 bases lay outside the gene matches. This CDR3 has 16 residues. Germline-derived CDR1 and CDR2 are ENHRY and SYGVKD. The CDR3, as DNA: TGTGCCATCAGTGAGTCGGAGACAGGGGGCTTTGAGACCCAGTACTTC. This encodes CAISESETGGFETQYF.

The rearrangement links TRBV5-1 to TRBJ1-2; D unclear. Trimming left V 1 base short and J 4 bases short, with 8 bases between. This CDR3 spans 13 amino acids. The germline V gene encodes CDR1 SGHRS and CDR2 YFSETQ. The CDR3 protein is CASSLHGIYGYTF. CDR3 nucleotide sequence: TGCGCCAGCAGCTTGCACGGAATCTATGGCTACACCTTC. The variable domain in full, completed from reference TRBV5-1 and TRBJ1-2, reads KAGVTQTPRYLIKTRGQQVTLSCSPISGHRSVSWYQQTPGQGLQFLFEYFSETQRNKGNFPGRFSGRQFSNSRSEMNVSTLELGDSALYLCASSLHGIYGYTFGSGTRLTVV.

A note on this clone: This sample includes further DNA sequences coding for the same CDR3. As DNA, the CDR3 is TGTGCCAGCAGCTTAAGGACAGGGTCTGGCTACACCTTC. Translation: CASSLRTGSGYTF. The J gene is TRBJ1-2, the V gene TRBV7-2; 8 nucleotides align to TRBD1. The CDR3 spans 13 residues. Germline loops: CDR1 SGHTA, CDR2 FQGNSA. With V trimmed by 2 bases and J by 7 bases, 3 bases remained unmatched.

The genes are TRBV19 and TRBJ1-5, with D possibly TRBD1 on 5 matching bases. Germline V gene lookup returns CDR1 LNHDA and CDR2 SQIVND (reference sequence). The CDR3 spans 14 residues. V lost 9 bases to trimming and J lost 0 bases, with 12 bases between them. This chain's CDR3 is CARIGEDSNQPQHF. The CDR3 coding sequence is TGTGCCAGGATAGGGGAGGATAGCAATCAGCCCCAGCATTTT.

This sequence joins TRBV15 and TRBJ1-2; D gene ambiguous. The germline gives CDR1 LNHNV, CDR2 YYDKDF (reference sequence). The V end lost 0 bases, the J end lost 5 bases, and 19 bases lay between the germline ends. This CDR3 has 17 residues. Here the CDR3 reads CATSRDSSGIRVYGYTF. CDR3 DNA sequence: TGTGCCACCAGCAGAGATTCCTCCGGGATCCGCGTGTATGGCTACACCTTC.